This TCR beta chain was captured in a study of cytomegalovirus exposure and HLA in healthy donors. PCR used 60 Vbeta primers and 13 Jbeta primers. Original processing methods: Later analysis identified tens of millions of unique TCR beta chains, some 10 million shared. Sequencing used immunoSEQ multiplex PCR; TCRdb keeps in-frame clones, though not all of them. The DNA was the basis for D and trimming; V, J and clone size are from that table. The sample consists of just under 150,000 clones, around 86% of them appearing once. In the case of this clone: Its antigen is undetermined.

Overall study findings and caveats: There were fewer than 200 TCR beta chains listed as cytomegalovirus-associated. Later on, an analysis showed TCR association rates differing by HLA locus, with DRB1 the most and HLA-C the fewest.

Trimming shortened V by 1 base and J by 7 bases, and 20 bases separated the two germline ends. CDR1 is SGHDT and CDR2 is YYEEEE in the germline V gene. The CDR3 totals 17 residues. The sample comprised PBMCs. The origin of this receptor is a woman between 25 and 40 years old in good health and CMV-seronegative. The V and J genes are TRBV5-6 and TRBJ2-2, with unresolved D. The CDR3 DNA sequence: TGTGCCAGCAGCTTGAGGCGGCCCCTACCAACCAGCGGGGAGCTGTTTTTT. This translates into CASSLRRPLPTSGELFF.